These 13 T cell receptor beta chains were all obtained from the same sample, sequenced in a study of blood T cell repertoires in COVID-19. Clones were sequenced by immunoSEQ multiplex PCR, and TCRdb holds only the in-frame ones, with some missing. The profile covers tens of thousands of clones, with roughly 89% appearing a single time and about 4.9% taken by the ten largest. Sequencing was carried out using peripheral blood. The receptors come from a man between 60 and 70 years old with COVID-19, enrolled during active disease.

This chain joins TRBV27 and TRBJ1-1; 7 bases are shared with TRBD1. The CDR3 loop spans 13 amino acids. J lost 0 bases, V lost 5 bases, and 0 bases had no gene match. The V gene's germline CDR1 is MNHEY and CDR2 SMNVEV (reference sequence). The CDR3 region is CASSGQVNTEAFF. The CDR3 DNA reads TGTGCCAGCAGTGGACAGGTGAACACTGAAGCTTTCTTT.

The chain couples TRBV11-3 to TRBJ2-7, with D maybe TRBD1 (6 bases). The CDR3 is made up of 14 amino acids. With 5 bases removed from V and 3 bases from J, the gap between germline ends came to 14 bases. Looked up from germline, CDR1 is SGHNT and CDR2 is YENEEA. The CDR3 DNA is TGTGCCAGCAGCCCCGGGACAAGCAACTACGAGCAGTACTTC. Translating it yields CASSPGTSNYEQYF.

The chain is built from TRBV28 and TRBJ2-3; D not resolved. Germline V gene sequence: CDR1 MDHEN, CDR2 SYDVKM. The CDR3 covers 12 residues. The germline V and J ends were trimmed by 5 bases and 3 bases, with 6 bases remaining between them. CDR3 sequence (DNA): TGTGCCAGCAGTCCCTCGACAGATACGCAGTATTTT. Its translation is CASSPSTDTQYF. Full variable domain (rest looked up from reference TRBV28 and TRBJ2-3): DVKVTQSSRYLVKRTGEKVFLECVQDMDHENMFWYRQDPGLGLRLIYFSYDVKMKEKGDIPEGYSVSREKKERFSLILESASTNQTSMYLCASSPSTDTQYFGPGTRLTVL.

The gene calls are TRBV3-1 (or the pseudogene TRBV3-2) and TRBJ2-1, with 7 bases matching TRBD2. V shed 4 bases, J shed 2 bases, and the junction held 8 bases outside the gene matches. The CDR3 totals 16 residues. Germline CDR1 and CDR2: LGHDT and YNNKEL (reference sequence). CDR3 region: CASSPPGGSPYNEQFF. CDR3 nucleotides: TGTGCCAGCAGCCCACCGGGCGGGAGCCCCTACAATGAGCAGTTCTTC.

The chain recombines TRBV11-2 with TRBJ1-3; TRBD1 is a possible D gene (6 bases). Trimming removed 2 bases at V and 4 bases at J, with 9 bases between. CDR3 length equals 14 residues. CDR1 is SGHAT, CDR2 FQNNGV, per germline. The CDR3 sequence is CASSLSGTGNTIYF. The CDR3 DNA is TGTGCCAGCAGCTTATCTGGGACAGGAAACACCATATATTTT.

This clone was counted a few times. At one boundary the junction diverges from the germline segment, which might be a read error. V gene TRBV5-6 combines with J gene TRBJ2-3, with D maybe TRBD1 (5 bases). The germline V gene has CDR1 SGHDT and CDR2 YYEEEE. The CDR3 spans 11 residues. CDR3 protein: CASSLGTGKDF. The CDR3 DNA reads TGTGCCAGCAGCTTGGGAACAGGCAAGGATTTT.

CDR3 nucleotides: TGCGCCAGCAGCCTGAGGACAGGGGGAATCACCGGGGAGCTGTTTTTT. Amino acids: CASSLRTGGITGELFF. This chain joins TRBV5-1 and TRBJ2-2; 10 nucleotides match TRBD1. Germline V gives CDR1 SGHRS, CDR2 YFSETQ. There are 16 residues in the CDR3. V was clipped by 4 bases and J by 4 bases; unmatched bases: 7.

In DNA form, the CDR3 reads TGTGCCAGCAGTGAAAAAGGACTGAGTAACTATGGCTACACCTTC. Protein product: CASSEKGLSNYGYTF. The V gene is TRBV2, the J gene TRBJ1-2; D not certain. Trimming removed 2 bases at V and 1 base at J, with 11 bases between. Germline assignment: CDR1 SNHLY and CDR2 FYNNEI. CDR3 size: 15 residues.

Here the CDR3 reads CAISESSGLETQYF. The CDR3 DNA follows: TGTGCCATCAGTGAGTCATCAGGGTTGGAGACCCAGTACTTC. The chain recombines TRBV10-3 with TRBJ2-5; perhaps TRBD1 as D (5 bases). V gave up 0 bases and J gave up 5 bases, with 10 bases separating them. This CDR3 contains 14 residues. Germline CDR1 is ENHRY and CDR2 is SYGVKD.

The chain links TRBV29-1 to TRBJ2-5; 12 positions agree with TRBD2. Germline V gives CDR1 SQVTM, CDR2 ANQGSEA. The CDR3 consists of 14 residues. Trimming at V came to 3 bases and at J to 5 bases, leaving 4 bases not matched to a gene. The CDR3 sequence is CSVDRLAGGETQYF. The CDR3 DNA sequence: TGCAGCGTTGATCGGCTAGCGGGGGGGGAGACCCAGTACTTC.

This clone came up a few times. This rearrangement joins TRBV13 to TRBJ2-3, with D possibly being TRBD2 (6 bases). Germline V gene lookup returns CDR1 PRHDT and CDR2 FYEKMQ (reference sequence). CDR3 length equals 15 residues. Trimming took off 5 bases at V and 2 bases at J, with 14 bases between the two ends. CDR3 in amino acids: CASSTIGTYTDTQYF. The CDR3 DNA sequence: TGTGCCAGCAGCACCATCGGGACTTACACAGATACGCAGTATTTT.

This chain connects TRBV14 to TRBJ1-4; no clear D gene. Trimming shortened V by 1 base and J by 4 bases, and 7 bases separated the two germline ends. Germline V gene lookup returns CDR1 SGHDN and CDR2 FVKESK. This CDR3 contains 14 residues. The CDR3: CASSQGTVNEKLFF. CDR3 bases: TGTGCCAGCAGCCAAGGGACTGTTAATGAAAAACTGTTTTTT.

The chain has TRBV9 and TRBJ2-4; TRBD2 matches at 12 bases. This CDR3 spans 15 amino acids. V was pared by 4 bases and J by 6 bases, with 5 bases of the junction left unmatched. The germline CDR1 and CDR2 sequences are SGDLS and YYNGEE. The CDR3 coding sequence is TGTGCCAGCAGCCCGACTAGCGGGAGTGGAAACATTCAGTACTTC. It is translated as CASSPTSGSGNIQYF.